Listed below are T cell receptor beta chains from one sample, sequenced in a study of blood T cell repertoires in COVID-19. The data were produced by immunoSEQ multiplex PCR, yet TCRdb's version contains in-frame clones alone and is incomplete. The sample lists 380,000 or so clones, 80% to 90% seen once, with under 8.5% in the top ten. Material for sequencing was peripheral blood. Receptors were obtained from a woman aged 55-69 years with COVID-19, enrolled during active disease. Both conserved end residues are part of each CDR3. A D gene is named only where the DNA matches it firmly. Expanded clones get a size class; other rows say once, few or many, or leave the size out.

j_gene	d_gene	abundance	v_gene	CDR3aa	CDR3nt
TRBJ1-1	-	once	TRBV5-6	CASSLSLNTEAFF	TGTGCCAGCAGCTTGAGCTTGAACACTGAAGCTTTCTTT
TRBJ2-7	TRBD1	-	TRBV29-1	CSVEGQGDEQYF	TGCAGCGTTGAAGGTCAGGGGGACGAGCAGTACTTC
TRBJ2-7	TRBD1	-	TRBV4-3	CASSPGQGSYEQYF	TGCGCCAGCAGCCCTGGACAGGGGTCCTACGAGCAGTACTTC
TRBJ1-3	-	-	TRBV3-1/TRBV3-2	CASSTENTIYF	TGTGCCAGCAGCACAGAAAACACCATATATTTT
TRBJ1-2	-	once	TRBV18	CASSPDEAGVSYTF	TGTGCCAGCTCACCAGATGAAGCAGGGGTGAGCTACACCTTC
TRBJ2-4	-	-	TRBV6-5	CASRSMAGHIQYF	TGTGCCAGCAGGTCCATGGCAGGGCACATTCAGTACTTC
TRBJ2-3	TRBD2	-	TRBV5-1	CASSFLGGATDTQYF	TGCGCCAGCAGCTTCCTCGGGGGGGCAACAGATACGCAGTATTTT
TRBJ2-1	TRBD1	once	TRBV18	CASSPPMDREQFF	TGTGCCAGCTCACCACCGATGGACAGGGAGCAGTTCTTC
TRBJ1-2	-	once	TRBV10-3	CAISELRAGDNYGYTF	TGTGCCATCAGTGAGCTCCGAGCAGGGGATAACTATGGCTACACCTTC
TRBJ1-4	TRBD1	-	TRBV4-2	CASSQPTGEDEKLFF	TGTGCCAGCAGCCAACCGACAGGGGAGGACGAAAAACTGTTTTTT
TRBJ2-5	-	-	TRBV24-1	CATSAQNQETQYF	TGTGCCACCAGTGCACAGAACCAAGAGACCCAGTACTTC
TRBJ1-2	TRBD1	once	TRBV3-1/TRBV3-2	CASSLDRNYGYTF	TGTGCCAGCAGTCTGGACAGGAACTATGGCTACACCTTC
TRBJ2-3	TRBD2	-	TRBV7-3	CASSTGLAGGTDTQYF	TGTGCCAGCAGCACAGGACTAGCGGGGGGCACAGATACGCAGTATTTT
TRBJ2-5	-	few	TRBV18	CASSRAAQETQYF	TGTGCCAGCTCACGTGCGGCCCAAGAGACCCAGTACTTC
TRBJ1-2	-	once	TRBV6-5	CASSYLKGHRGYTF	TGTGCCAGCAGTTACCTGAAGGGGCATCGTGGCTACACCTTC
TRBJ2-3	-	-	TRBV4-3	CASSHSRVDTQYF	TGCGCCAGCAGCCATAGCAGGGTCGATACGCAGTATTTT
TRBJ1-4	TRBD1	once	TRBV5-4	CASSYRQGANEKLFF	TGTGCCAGCAGCTATCGACAGGGGGCGAATGAAAAACTGTTTTTT